These 5 T cell receptor beta chains were all obtained from the same sample, sequenced in a study of OX40 agonist ivuxolimab in advanced cancers. Data came from immunoSEQ multiplex PCR; TCRdb stores just in-frame clones and leaves some out. The table shows approximately 74,000 clones, with 90% to 95% occurring only once. Sequenced here: CD4+ or CD8+ T cells sorted from blood, sampled in a trial of the OX40 agonist ivuxolimab. Receptors originate from an adult with an advanced solid tumor such as melanoma, head and neck, liver or kidney cancer.

The rearrangement links TRBV2 to TRBJ2-7, with TRBD2 matching 9 bases. V shed 5 bases and J 2 bases; nucleotides not matched to a gene: 10. The CDR3 has 16 amino acids. Looked up from germline, CDR1 is SNHLY and CDR2 is FYNNEI. CDR3 bases: TGTGCCAGCAGTAATATTCTAGCGGGGAGCACCTACGAGCAGTACTTC. Translated, it gives CASSNILAGSTYEQYF.

This clone was seen just once. The genes are TRBV27 and TRBJ1-1; the D is unclear. CDR3 length: 13 amino acids. Between the trimmed V and J ends, which lost 3 bases and 5 bases, there was a span of 10 bases. Germline CDR1 MNHEY, CDR2 SMNVEV (reference sequence). The CDR3: CASSFGMWTEAFF. The CDR3 DNA sequence: TGTGCCAGCAGTTTCGGGATGTGGACTGAAGCTTTCTTT.

The chain joins TRBV6-6 to TRBJ1-1; 10 nucleotides line up with TRBD1. Trimming took 7 bases from V and 3 from J; bases not matched to a gene: 11. CDR1 is MNHNY, CDR2 SVGAGI, per germline (reference sequence). CDR3 length: 16 amino acids. CDR3 region: CASIPTGGRADTEAFF. CDR3 nucleotides: TGTGCCAGCATACCGACAGGGGGCCGCGCGGACACTGAAGCTTTCTTT.

The V gene is TRBV4-3, the J gene TRBJ2-4; TRBD1 agrees at 8 bases. Germline lookup yields CDR1 LGHNA and CDR2 YSLEER. Trimming cost V 2 bases and J 9 bases; bases outside gene matches: 3. The CDR3 sequence is 13 residues long. As DNA, the CDR3 is TGCGCCAGCAGCCAAACTGACAGGGGCATTCAGTACTTC. Its translation: CASSQTDRGIQYF.

The CDR3 region is CASSEGLFGGAKNNEQFF. The CDR3, as DNA: TGTGCCAGCAGTGAAGGGCTATTCGGGGGGGCCAAGAACAATGAGCAGTTCTTC. The chain has TRBV6-1 and TRBJ2-1; 8 nucleotides agree with TRBD2. The CDR3 runs to 18 residues. Trimming removed 1 base from V and 5 bases from J; junction bases left unmatched: 13. Germline lookup yields CDR1 MNHNS and CDR2 SASEGT.